This TCR beta chain was observed in a study of blood T cell repertoires in COVID-19. Looking at the study overall: PBMCs, B-cell-depleted T cells, or T cells were the source of the cDNA or gDNA that made up the material.

CDR1 and CDR2 from the germline V gene are MNHEY and SVGAGI. V was cut by 6 bases and J by 4 bases, with 15 bases left in between. CDR3 size: 14 residues. TCRdb's table, derived via immunoSEQ multiplex PCR, lists solely in-frame clones and lacks some. The sample carries about 45,000 clones, 87% recorded once. The sample comprised peripheral blood. This rearrangement joins TRBV6-5 to TRBJ1-2; tentative D call: TRBD1 (5 bases). This receptor was obtained from a woman at least 80 years old in a cohort sampled during active or convalescent COVID-19. The CDR3 DNA follows: TGTGCCAGCAGCCGACTCCAGGGTTCCTATGGCTACACCTTC. Its protein product is CASSRLQGSYGYTF.